Here is one TCR beta chain with its context. A junction end diverges from the germline sequence, so it may reflect a read error. The sample comes from a study of OX40 agonist ivuxolimab in advanced cancers. The CDR3 length is 15 residues. Per germline, CDR1 SGHRS and CDR2 YFSETQ. Assay: immunoSEQ multiplex PCR; the TCRdb copy retains only in-frame clones and omits some. The sample lists around 83,000 clones, about 88% occurring once. This TCR came from an adult with an advanced solid tumor such as melanoma, head and neck, liver or kidney cancer. This specimen was CD4+ or CD8+ T cells sorted from blood, taken in a trial of the OX40 agonist ivuxolimab. The rearrangement joins TRBV5-1 to TRBJ2-5, with TRBD2 matching over 13 bases. The CDR3 here is CASSLDGLAGEAQYF. CDR3 in DNA: TGCGCCAGCAGCTTGGACGGACTAGCGGGAGAGGCCCAGTACTTC.